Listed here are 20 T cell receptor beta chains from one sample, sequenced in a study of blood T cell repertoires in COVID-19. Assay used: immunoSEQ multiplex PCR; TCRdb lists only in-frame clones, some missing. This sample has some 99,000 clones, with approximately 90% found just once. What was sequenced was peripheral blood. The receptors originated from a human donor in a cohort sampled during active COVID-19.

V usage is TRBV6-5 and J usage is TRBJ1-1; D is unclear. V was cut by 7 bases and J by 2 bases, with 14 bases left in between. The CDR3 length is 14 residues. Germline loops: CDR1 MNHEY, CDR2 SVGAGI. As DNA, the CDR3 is TGTGCCAGCACCCTAGTCGGGATTAACACTGAAGCTTTCTTT. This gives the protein CASTLVGINTEAFF.

CDR3: CASSRNQPQHF. The CDR3 region has the DNA TGTGCCAGCAGCCGGAATCAGCCCCAGCATTTT. The rearrangement joins TRBV12-3 or TRBV12-4 to TRBJ1-5; D unresolved. The length of the CDR3 is 11 residues. The V gene lost 6 bases and the J gene lost 4 bases, with 4 bases spanning the gap.

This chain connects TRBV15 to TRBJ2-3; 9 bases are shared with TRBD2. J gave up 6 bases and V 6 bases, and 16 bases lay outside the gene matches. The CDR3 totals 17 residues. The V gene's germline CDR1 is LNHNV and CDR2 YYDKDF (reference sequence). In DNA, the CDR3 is TGTGCCACCAGTCCGCGCCCACTGGCGGGAGGGCGTGATACGCAGTATTTT. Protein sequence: CATSPRPLAGGRDTQYF.

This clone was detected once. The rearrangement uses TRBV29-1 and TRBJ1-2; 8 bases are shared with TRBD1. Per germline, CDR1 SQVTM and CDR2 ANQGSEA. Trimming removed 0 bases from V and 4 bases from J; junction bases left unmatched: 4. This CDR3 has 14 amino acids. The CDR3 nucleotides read TGCAGCGTTGAAGATCAAGACAGGGGCTATGGCTACACCTTC. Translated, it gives CSVEDQDRGYGYTF.

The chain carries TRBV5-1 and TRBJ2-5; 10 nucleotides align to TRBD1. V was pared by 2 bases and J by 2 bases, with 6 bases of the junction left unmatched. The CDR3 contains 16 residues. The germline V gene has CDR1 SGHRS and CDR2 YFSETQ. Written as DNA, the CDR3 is TGCGCCAGCAGCTTTGGAGGGACAGGGGTTCAAGAGACCCAGTACTTC. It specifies CASSFGGTGVQETQYF.

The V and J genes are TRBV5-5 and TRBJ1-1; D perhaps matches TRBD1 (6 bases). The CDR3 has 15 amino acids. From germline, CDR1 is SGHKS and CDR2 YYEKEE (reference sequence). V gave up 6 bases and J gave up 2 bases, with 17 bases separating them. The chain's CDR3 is CASTILPDSNTEAFF. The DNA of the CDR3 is TGTGCCAGCACCATACTACCGGACAGCAACACTGAAGCTTTCTTT.

As DNA, the CDR3 is TGTGCCAGCAGTTTCGGTCGTGTCGGGTCGGGGACCTACGAGCAGTACTTC. Protein product: CASSFGRVGSGTYEQYF. The J gene is TRBJ2-7, the V gene TRBV27; the D gene is possibly TRBD2 (5 bases). The CDR3 sequence is 17 residues long. The V end lost 3 bases, the J end lost 2 bases, and 20 bases lay between the germline ends. Germline loops: CDR1 MNHEY, CDR2 SMNVEV (reference sequence).

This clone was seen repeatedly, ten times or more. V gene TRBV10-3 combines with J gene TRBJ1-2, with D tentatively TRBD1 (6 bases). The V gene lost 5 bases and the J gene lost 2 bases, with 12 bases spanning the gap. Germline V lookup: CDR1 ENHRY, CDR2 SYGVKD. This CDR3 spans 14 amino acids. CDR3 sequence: CAISHGTGNYGYTF. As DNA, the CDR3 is TGTGCCATCAGTCATGGTACAGGGAACTATGGCTACACCTTC.

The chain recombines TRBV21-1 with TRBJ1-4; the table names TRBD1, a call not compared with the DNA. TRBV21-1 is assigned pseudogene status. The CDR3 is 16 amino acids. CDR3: CASTRGQNPTNEKLFF. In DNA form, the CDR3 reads TGTGCCAGCACTAGGGGGCAGAACCCAACTAATGAAAAACTGTTTTTT.

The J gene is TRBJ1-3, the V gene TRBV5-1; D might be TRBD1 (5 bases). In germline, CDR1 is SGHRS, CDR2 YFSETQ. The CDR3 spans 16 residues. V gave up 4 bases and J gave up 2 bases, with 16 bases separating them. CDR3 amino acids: CASSPAGWRAGNTIYF. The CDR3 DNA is TGCGCCAGCAGCCCGGCAGGGTGGAGGGCTGGAAACACCATATATTTT.

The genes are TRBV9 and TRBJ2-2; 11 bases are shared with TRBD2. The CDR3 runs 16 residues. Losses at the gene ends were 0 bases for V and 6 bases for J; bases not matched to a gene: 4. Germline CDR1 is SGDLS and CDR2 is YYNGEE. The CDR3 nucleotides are TGTGCCAGCAGCGTAGTTAGCGGGGGGGCCCCCGGGGAGCTGTTTTTT. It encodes CASSVVSGGAPGELFF.

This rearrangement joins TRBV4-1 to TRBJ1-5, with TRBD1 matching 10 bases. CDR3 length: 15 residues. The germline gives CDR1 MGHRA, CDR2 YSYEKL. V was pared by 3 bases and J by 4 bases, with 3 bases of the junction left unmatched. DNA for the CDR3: TGCGCCAGCAGCCAGAGGACAGGGGGTAATCAGCCCCAGCATTTT. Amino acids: CASSQRTGGNQPQHF.

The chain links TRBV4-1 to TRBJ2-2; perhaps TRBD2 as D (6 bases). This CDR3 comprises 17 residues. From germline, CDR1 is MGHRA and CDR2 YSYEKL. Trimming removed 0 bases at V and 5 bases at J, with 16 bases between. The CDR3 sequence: CASSQDSQLRGTGELFF. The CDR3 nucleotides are TGCGCCAGCAGCCAAGATTCCCAGCTCCGGGGGACCGGGGAGCTGTTTTTT.

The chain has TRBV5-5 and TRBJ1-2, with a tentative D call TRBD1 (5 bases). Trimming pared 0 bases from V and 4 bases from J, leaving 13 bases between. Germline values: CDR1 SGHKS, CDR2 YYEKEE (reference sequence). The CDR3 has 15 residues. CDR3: CASSLATGVGYGYTF. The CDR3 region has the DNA TGTGCCAGCAGCTTGGCCACGGGGGTCGGCTATGGCTACACCTTC.

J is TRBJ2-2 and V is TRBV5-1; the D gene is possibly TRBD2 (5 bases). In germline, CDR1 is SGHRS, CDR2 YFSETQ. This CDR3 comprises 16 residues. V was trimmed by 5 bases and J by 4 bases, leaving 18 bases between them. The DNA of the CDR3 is TGCGCCAGCAGTCTTTCTGTGGGAGTTACCACCGGGGAGCTGTTTTTT. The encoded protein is CASSLSVGVTTGELFF.

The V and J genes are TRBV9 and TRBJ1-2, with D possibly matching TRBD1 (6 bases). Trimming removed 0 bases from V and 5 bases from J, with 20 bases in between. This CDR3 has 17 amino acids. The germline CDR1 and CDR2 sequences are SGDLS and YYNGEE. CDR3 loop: CASSVATGRQRLYGYTF. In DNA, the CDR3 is TGTGCCAGCAGCGTAGCTACAGGGAGACAGCGACTGTATGGCTACACCTTC.

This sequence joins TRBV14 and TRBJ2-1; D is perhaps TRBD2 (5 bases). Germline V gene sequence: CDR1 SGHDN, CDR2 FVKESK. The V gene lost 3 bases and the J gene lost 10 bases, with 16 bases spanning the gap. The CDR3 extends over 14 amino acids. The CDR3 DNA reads TGTGCCAGCAGCCAGATCCCGGGGAGTCGAGAGCAGTTCTTC. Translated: CASSQIPGSREQFF.

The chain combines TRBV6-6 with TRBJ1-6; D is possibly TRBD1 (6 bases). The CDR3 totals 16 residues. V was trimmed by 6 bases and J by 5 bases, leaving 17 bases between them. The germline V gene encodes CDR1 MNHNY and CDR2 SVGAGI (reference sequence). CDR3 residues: CASSSTGSRDNSPLHF. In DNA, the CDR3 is TGTGCCAGCAGCTCGACAGGCTCTAGGGATAATTCACCCCTCCACTTT.

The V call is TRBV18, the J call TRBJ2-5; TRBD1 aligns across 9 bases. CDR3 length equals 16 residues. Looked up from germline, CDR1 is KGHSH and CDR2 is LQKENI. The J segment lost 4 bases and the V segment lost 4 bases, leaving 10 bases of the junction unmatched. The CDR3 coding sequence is TGTGCCAGCTCACGAGGGACAGGGTTTTCCCTAGAGACCCAGTACTTC. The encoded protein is CASSRGTGFSLETQYF.

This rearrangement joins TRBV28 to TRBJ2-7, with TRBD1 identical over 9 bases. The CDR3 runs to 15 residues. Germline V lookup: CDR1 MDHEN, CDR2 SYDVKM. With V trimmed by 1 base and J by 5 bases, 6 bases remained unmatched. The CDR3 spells CASSLSAGQGHEQYF. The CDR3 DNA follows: TGTGCCAGCAGTTTATCCGCGGGACAGGGCCACGAGCAGTACTTC.